The sequence of this TCR beta chain was determined in a study of technical replicates of blood from a few donors. Measured with immunoSEQ multiplex PCR; TCRdb has only the in-frame clones, and not every one. The sample shows under 70,000 clones, 91% of them seen only once. J lost 0 bases, V lost 3 bases, and 5 bases had no gene match. Germline V gives CDR1 SGHNT, CDR2 YYREEE (reference sequence). This CDR3 is built from 17 residues. This receptor was obtained from a human donor in good health. Some clones in this sample may be carry-over from other donors' samples. The sample taken for sequencing was PBMCs. This chain links TRBV5-4 with TRBJ1-4; 10 bases line up with TRBD1. CDR3 nucleotides: TGTGCCAGCAGCTCCGGGACAGGGGATACAACTAATGAAAAACTGTTTTTT. This codes for CASSSGTGDTTNEKLFF.